Presented here are 27 T cell receptor beta chains from one specimen sequenced in a study of blood T cell repertoires in COVID-19. The data were produced by immunoSEQ multiplex PCR, yet TCRdb's version contains in-frame clones alone and is incomplete. Of under 200,000 clones listed, approximately 87% were seen once; the top ten hold approximately 11%. Sequencing was done on a sample of peripheral blood. These receptors all stem from a woman in her sixties or seventies with COVID-19, enrolled during active disease.

This clone was seen only once. This chain connects TRBV2 to TRBJ1-4, with D tentatively TRBD1 (6 bases). Germline V lookup: CDR1 SNHLY, CDR2 FYNNEI. Trimming stripped 8 bases from V and 7 bases from J, with 20 bases between. The CDR3 runs 15 residues. CDR3 coding DNA: TGTGCCAGCGACTCCCAGGGGTTCGTCGGTGAAAAACTGTTTTTT. Translating gives CASDSQGFVGEKLFF.

A single count supports this clone. The chain recombines TRBV6-2 or TRBV6-3 with TRBJ1-3; D gene unclear. This CDR3 spans 12 amino acids. V was pared by 5 bases and J by 4 bases, with 6 bases between. Germline V lookup: CDR1 MNHEY, CDR2 SVGEGT. The CDR3 DNA reads as TGTGCCAGCAGTCCAGAAGGAAACACCATATATTTT. Translation: CASSPEGNTIYF.

This chain connects TRBV4-3 to TRBJ1-1, with D tentatively TRBD1 (6 bases). Between the trimmed V and J ends, which lost 0 bases and 4 bases, there was a span of 15 bases. The CDR3 consists of 16 residues. CDR1 is LGHNA, CDR2 YSLEER, per germline. DNA for the CDR3: TGCGCCAGCAGCCAAGATAATTACCAGGGGCTCACTGAAGCTTTCTTT. Protein sequence: CASSQDNYQGLTEAFF.

V and J are TRBV20-1 and TRBJ2-3; 11 nucleotides align to TRBD2. CDR1 is DFQATT, CDR2 SNEGSKA, per germline (reference sequence). CDR3 size: 14 residues. J lost 3 bases, V lost 3 bases, and 2 bases had no gene match. CDR3 region: CSASSGRVTDTQYF. The CDR3 DNA reads TGCAGTGCTAGTAGCGGGAGGGTAACAGATACGCAGTATTTT.

V and J are TRBV4-1 and TRBJ1-5; no clear D gene. Germline V gene sequence: CDR1 MGHRA, CDR2 YSYEKL. Trimming removed 0 bases at V and 6 bases at J, with 15 bases between. This CDR3 has 16 residues. The CDR3 sequence is CASSQDGVAFIQPQHF. The CDR3, as DNA: TGCGCCAGCAGCCAAGACGGGGTGGCCTTCATTCAGCCCCAGCATTTT.

This clone came up once. The CDR3 coding sequence is TGTGCCAGCAGTTCACTGGGACAGGGCTACACCTTC. The encoded protein is CASSSLGQGYTF. The genes are TRBV28 and TRBJ1-2, with 7 nucleotides matching TRBD1. V lost 4 bases and J lost 8; bases outside the gene matches: 4. Germline loops: CDR1 MDHEN, CDR2 SYDVKM. The CDR3 covers 12 residues.

This chain joins TRBV11-2 and TRBJ2-1; 13 bases agree with TRBD2. This CDR3 region has 15 residues. V lost 8 bases, J lost 6 bases, and 7 bases stayed unmatched. Germline loops: CDR1 SGHAT, CDR2 FQNNGV. The CDR3 nucleotides are TGTGCCAGCGGCCTAGGGACTAGCGGGGCCAATGAGCAGTTCTTC. Translated, it gives CASGLGTSGANEQFF.

The V call is TRBV3-1 (or the pseudogene TRBV3-2), the J call TRBJ1-3; D is unclear. V lost 4 bases and J 1 base, leaving 11 bases between the germline ends. The CDR3 contains 15 residues. Germline assignment: CDR1 LGHDT and CDR2 YNNKEL (reference sequence). The CDR3 is CASSPPGHSGNTIYF. The CDR3 DNA reads TGTGCCAGCAGCCCTCCGGGTCATTCTGGAAACACCATATATTTT.

V usage is TRBV30 and J usage is TRBJ1-6; D gene uncertain. CDR1 is GTSNPN, CDR2 SVGIG, per germline (reference sequence). The germline V and J ends were trimmed by 0 bases and 14 bases, with 8 bases remaining between them. CDR3 length equals 11 residues. The CDR3 reads CAWSVLRSLHF. The DNA for the CDR3 is TGTGCCTGGAGTGTACTACGGTCCCTCCACTTT.

This chain connects TRBV28 to TRBJ1-2; D not resolved. CDR3 length equals 14 residues. The V end was cut by 8 bases, the J end by 3 bases, with 16 bases between. Germline-derived CDR1 and CDR2 are MDHEN and SYDVKM. The CDR3 DNA is TGTGCCAGCCTCCGGCGTAAGGCGGACTATGGCTACACCTTC. It is translated as CASLRRKADYGYTF.

In the case of this clone: The same CDR3 also results from other DNA sequences found in this sample. The gene calls are TRBV30 and TRBJ2-1; D is perhaps TRBD2 (5 bases). The germline CDR1 and CDR2 sequences are GTSNPN and SVGIG (reference sequence). The length of the CDR3 is 11 residues. V lost 0 bases to trimming and J lost 8 bases, with 5 bases between them. CDR3 sequence reads: CAWSVLDEQFF. CDR3 in DNA: TGTGCCTGGAGTGTACTAGATGAGCAGTTCTTC.

The chain uses TRBV2 and TRBJ1-3; D gene ambiguous. Per the germline V gene, CDR1 is SNHLY and CDR2 is FYNNEI. V was trimmed by 2 bases and J by 0 bases, leaving 11 bases between them. The CDR3 has 16 residues. The CDR3 sequence is CASSETGAGSGNTIYF. CDR3 coding DNA: TGTGCCAGCAGTGAAACCGGTGCAGGCTCTGGAAACACCATATATTTT.

This sequence joins TRBV4-1 and TRBJ1-4; TRBD1 aligns across 7 bases. V trimming: 2 bases; J trimming: 7 bases; junction bases outside the gene matches: 1. The CDR3 is made up of 13 amino acids. Germline CDR1 is MGHRA and CDR2 is YSYEKL. The DNA for the CDR3 is TGCGCCAGCAGCCAACCAGGGGGTGAAAAACTGTTTTTT. Translating it yields CASSQPGGEKLFF.

The rearrangement joins TRBV7-9 to TRBJ1-6, with 8 bases aligning to TRBD1. This CDR3 comprises 13 residues. Germline V gene sequence: CDR1 SEHNR, CDR2 FQNEAQ (reference sequence). The V segment lost 9 bases and the J segment 5 bases; nucleotides outside the gene matches: 3. The chain's CDR3 is CASGQGNNSPLHF. For the CDR3, the DNA is TGTGCCAGTGGACAGGGTAATAATTCACCCCTCCACTTT.

The chain joins TRBV15 to TRBJ1-2; tentatively, D is TRBD1 (5 bases). Between the trimmed V and J ends, which lost 3 bases and 3 bases, there was a span of 14 bases. There are 15 residues in the CDR3. Germline assignment: CDR1 LNHNV and CDR2 YYDKDF (reference sequence). Here the CDR3 reads CATSSPGGPYYGYTF. CDR3 nucleotide sequence: TGTGCCACCAGCAGCCCCGGGGGTCCCTACTATGGCTACACCTTC.

V and J are TRBV7-2 and TRBJ2-1, with D perhaps TRBD1 (6 bases). The CDR3 consists of 15 residues. Looked up from germline, CDR1 is SGHTA and CDR2 is FQGNSA. Trimming shortened V by 7 bases and J by 4 bases, and 17 bases separated the two germline ends. The CDR3 DNA reads TGTGCCAGCATCACCGGGACAAGCCTGTACAATGAGCAGTTCTTC. Its translation is CASITGTSLYNEQFF. Using reference TRBV7-2 and TRBJ2-1 for the parts outside the CDR3, the full variable domain is GAGVSQSPSNKVTEKGKDVELRCDPISGHTALYWYRQSLGQGLEFLIYFQGNSAPDKSGLPSDRFSAERTGGSVSTLTIQRTQQEDSAVYLCASITGTSLYNEQFFGPGTRLTVL.

The chain recombines TRBV24-1 with TRBJ2-7; D call uncertain. Looked up from germline, CDR1 is KGHDR and CDR2 is SFDVKD. This CDR3 comprises 14 residues. Trimming cost V 3 bases and J 6 bases, with 14 bases left between them. The CDR3 spells CATSDILPLSEQYF. The DNA of the CDR3 is TGTGCCACCAGTGATATCCTTCCTTTGTCCGAGCAGTACTTC.

The chain employs TRBV5-6 and TRBJ2-3; 8 nucleotides line up with TRBD1. CDR1 is SGHDT and CDR2 is YYEEEE in the germline V gene. V shed 2 bases, J shed 1 base, and the junction held 3 bases outside the gene matches. This CDR3 comprises 15 residues. CDR3 DNA: TGTGCCAGCAGCTTAAAGGACAGGGGCACAGATACGCAGTATTTT. It translates to CASSLKDRGTDTQYF.

V usage is TRBV6-1 and J usage is TRBJ2-6, with a possible D match to TRBD2 (6 bases). V dropped 4 bases and J dropped 1 base, with 23 bases sitting between them. The CDR3 has 20 amino acids. Germline V gives CDR1 MNHNS, CDR2 SASEGT. CDR3 in DNA: TGTGCCAGCAGTGCCTACCTGGACTTCCGCGGGAATTCTGGGGCCAACGTCCTGACTTTC. Its translation is CASSAYLDFRGNSGANVLTF.

V and J are TRBV15 and TRBJ1-5; D unresolved. Germline values: CDR1 LNHNV, CDR2 YYDKDF (reference sequence). The CDR3 covers 14 residues. Trimming shortened V by 0 bases and J by 5 bases, and 8 bases separated the two germline ends. CDR3 sequence reads: CATSRDRRDQPQHF. CDR3 bases: TGTGCCACCAGCAGAGATCGGAGGGATCAGCCCCAGCATTTT.

This chain connects TRBV19 to TRBJ1-1; D is ambiguous. The V gene's germline CDR1 is LNHDA and CDR2 SQIVND (reference sequence). V lost 5 bases, J lost 4 bases, and 5 bases lay in between. The CDR3 contains 11 residues. This CDR3 is CASSRSTEAFF. The CDR3 DNA is TGTGCCAGTAGTCGTAGCACTGAAGCTTTCTTT.

V and J are TRBV28 and TRBJ2-7, with 12 positions matching TRBD2. The CDR3 loop spans 14 amino acids. J gave up 12 bases and V 1 base, and 7 bases lay outside the gene matches. The germline V gene encodes CDR1 MDHEN and CDR2 SYDVKM. The CDR3 DNA follows: TGTGCCAGCAGTTTATTCGCTAGCGGGAGGGCGTTGTACTTC. This sequence encodes CASSLFASGRALYF. The full variable domain, rest sourced from reference TRBV28 and TRBJ2-7, is DVKVTQSSRYLVKRTGEKVFLECVQDMDHENMFWYRQDPGLGLRLIYFSYDVKMKEKGDIPEGYSVSREKKERFSLILESASTNQTSMYLCASSLFASGRALYFGPGTRLTVT.

The V call is TRBV27, the J call TRBJ2-1, with 10 positions matching TRBD2. This CDR3 is 13 amino acids long. Trimming cost V 9 bases and J 3 bases; bases outside gene matches: 2. Germline V gene sequence: CDR1 MNHEY, CDR2 SMNVEV (reference sequence). The CDR3 nucleotides are TGTGCCAGTGGGACTAGCGACTACAATGAGCAGTTCTTC. This encodes CASGTSDYNEQFF.

The rearrangement joins TRBV4-1 to TRBJ2-3, with a possible D match to TRBD2 (5 bases). Germline assignment: CDR1 MGHRA and CDR2 YSYEKL. This CDR3 region has 16 residues. V lost 3 bases, J lost 2 bases, and 15 bases lay in between. CDR3 residues: CASSHPGSRDTDTQYF. The CDR3 coding sequence is TGCGCCAGCAGCCATCCCGGCTCGAGGGACACAGATACGCAGTATTTT.

This chain connects TRBV6-2 or TRBV6-3 to TRBJ1-2, with D uncertain. Trimming took 7 bases from V and 3 from J, leaving 18 bases between them. Germline V gene data show CDR1 as MNHEY and CDR2 as SVGEGT. This CDR3 contains 15 residues. In nucleotides, the CDR3 is TGTGCCAGCACCCCGCCGGGTCGCCCAGACTATGGCTACACCTTC. It codes for CASTPPGRPDYGYTF.

The gene calls are TRBV3-1 (or the pseudogene TRBV3-2) and TRBJ1-2; D not resolved. The CDR3 contains 13 residues. Germline V gives CDR1 LGHDT, CDR2 YNNKEL (reference sequence). Between the trimmed V and J ends, which lost 3 bases and 6 bases, there was a span of 11 bases. CDR3 protein: CASSHGNTDGYTF. The CDR3 coding sequence is TGTGCCAGCAGCCACGGGAATACGGATGGCTACACCTTC.

This clone was recorded only once. The chain links TRBV18 to TRBJ2-7; TRBD1 is a possible D gene (5 bases). Trimming left V 6 bases short and J 3 bases short, with 15 bases between. The CDR3 is made up of 14 amino acids. The germline gives CDR1 KGHSH, CDR2 LQKENI. CDR3 DNA: TGTGCCAGCTCCCCTAGACCGGACAACTACGAGCAGTACTTC. This encodes CASSPRPDNYEQYF.